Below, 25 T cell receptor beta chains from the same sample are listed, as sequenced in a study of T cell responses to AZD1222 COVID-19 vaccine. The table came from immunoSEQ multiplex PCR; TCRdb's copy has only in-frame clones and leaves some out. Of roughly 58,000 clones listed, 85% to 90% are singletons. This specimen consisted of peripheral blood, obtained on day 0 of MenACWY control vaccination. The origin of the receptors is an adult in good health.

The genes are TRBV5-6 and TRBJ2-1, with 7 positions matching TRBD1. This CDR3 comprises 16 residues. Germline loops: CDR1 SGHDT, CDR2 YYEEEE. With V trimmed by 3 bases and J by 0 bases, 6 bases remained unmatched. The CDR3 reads CASSYRDRLSYNEQFF. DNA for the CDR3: TGTGCCAGCAGCTACCGGGACAGACTCTCCTACAATGAGCAGTTCTTC. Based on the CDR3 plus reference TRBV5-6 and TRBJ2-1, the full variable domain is DAGVTQSPTHLIKTRGQQVTLRCSPKSGHDTVSWYQQALGQGPQFIFQYYEEEERQRGNFPDRFSGHQFPNYSSELNVNALLLGDSALYLCASSYRDRLSYNEQFFGPGTRLTVL.

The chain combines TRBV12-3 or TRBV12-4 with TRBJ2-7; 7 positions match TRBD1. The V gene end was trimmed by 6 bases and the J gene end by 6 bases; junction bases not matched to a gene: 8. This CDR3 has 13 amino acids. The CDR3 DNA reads TGTGCCAGCAGCTCCGGACAGGTTGGCGAGCAGTACTTC. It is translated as CASSSGQVGEQYF.

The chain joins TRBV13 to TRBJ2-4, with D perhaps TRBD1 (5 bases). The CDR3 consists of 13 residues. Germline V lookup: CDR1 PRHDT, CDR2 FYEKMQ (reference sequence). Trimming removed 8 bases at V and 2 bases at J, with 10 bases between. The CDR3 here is CASSTVTKNIQYF. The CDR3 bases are TGTGCCAGCTCGACAGTAACCAAAAACATTCAGTACTTC.

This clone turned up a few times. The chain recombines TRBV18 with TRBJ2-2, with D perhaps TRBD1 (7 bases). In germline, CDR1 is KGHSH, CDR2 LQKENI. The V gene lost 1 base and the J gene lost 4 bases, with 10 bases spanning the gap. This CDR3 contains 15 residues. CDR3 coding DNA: TGTGCCAGCTCACCACGACAGGGAGGCACCGGGGAGCTGTTTTTT. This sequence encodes CASSPRQGGTGELFF.

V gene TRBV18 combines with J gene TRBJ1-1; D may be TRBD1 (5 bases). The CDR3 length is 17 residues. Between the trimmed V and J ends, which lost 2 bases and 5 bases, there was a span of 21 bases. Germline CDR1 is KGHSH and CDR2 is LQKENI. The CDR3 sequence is CASSPLAAGNSGTEAFF. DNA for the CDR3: TGTGCCAGCTCACCATTAGCGGCAGGGAATAGTGGAACTGAAGCTTTCTTT.

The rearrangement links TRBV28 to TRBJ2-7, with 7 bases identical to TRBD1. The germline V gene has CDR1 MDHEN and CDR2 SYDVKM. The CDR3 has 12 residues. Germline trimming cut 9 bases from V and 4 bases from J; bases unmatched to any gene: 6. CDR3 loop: CASRQGWYEQYF. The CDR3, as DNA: TGTGCCAGTCGACAGGGTTGGTACGAGCAGTACTTC.

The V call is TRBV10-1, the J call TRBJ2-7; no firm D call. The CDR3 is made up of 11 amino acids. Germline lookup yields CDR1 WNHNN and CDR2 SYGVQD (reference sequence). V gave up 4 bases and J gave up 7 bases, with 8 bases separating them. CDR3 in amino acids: CASSVAEEQYF. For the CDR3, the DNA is TGCGCCAGCAGTGTGGCGGAAGAGCAGTACTTC.

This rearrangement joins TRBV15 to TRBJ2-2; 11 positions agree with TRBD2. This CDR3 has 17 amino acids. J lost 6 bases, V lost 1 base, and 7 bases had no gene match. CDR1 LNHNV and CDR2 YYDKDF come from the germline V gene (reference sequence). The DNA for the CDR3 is TGTGCCACCAGCAGAGGGCTAGCGGGAGGTGGGGCCGGGGAGCTGTTTTTT. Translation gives CATSRGLAGGGAGELFF.

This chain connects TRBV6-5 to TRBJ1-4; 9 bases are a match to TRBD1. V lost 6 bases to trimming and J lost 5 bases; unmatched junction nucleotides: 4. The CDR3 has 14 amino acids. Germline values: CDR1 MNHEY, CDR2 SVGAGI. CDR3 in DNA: TGTGCCAGCAGCCTCGGGACAGGGAATGAAAAACTGTTTTTT. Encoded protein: CASSLGTGNEKLFF.

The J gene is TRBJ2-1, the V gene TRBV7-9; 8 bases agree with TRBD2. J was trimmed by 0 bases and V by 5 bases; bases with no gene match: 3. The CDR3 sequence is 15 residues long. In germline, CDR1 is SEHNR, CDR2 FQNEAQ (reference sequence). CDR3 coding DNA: TGTGCCAGCAGCCGACTAGCGAACTCCTACAATGAGCAGTTCTTC. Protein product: CASSRLANSYNEQFF.

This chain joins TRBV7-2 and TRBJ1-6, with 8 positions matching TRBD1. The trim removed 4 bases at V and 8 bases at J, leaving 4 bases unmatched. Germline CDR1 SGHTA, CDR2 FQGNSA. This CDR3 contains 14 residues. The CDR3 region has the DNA TGTGCCAGCAGCTGGACAGGGATTGATTCACCCCTCCACTTT. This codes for CASSWTGIDSPLHF.

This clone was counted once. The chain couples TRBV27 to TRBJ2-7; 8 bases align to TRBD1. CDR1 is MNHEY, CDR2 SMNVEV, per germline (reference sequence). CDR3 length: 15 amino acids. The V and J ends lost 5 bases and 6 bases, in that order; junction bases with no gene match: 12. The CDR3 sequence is CASSPRQGRLIEQYF. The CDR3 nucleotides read TGTGCCAGCAGTCCCCGACAGGGGCGACTGATCGAGCAGTACTTC.

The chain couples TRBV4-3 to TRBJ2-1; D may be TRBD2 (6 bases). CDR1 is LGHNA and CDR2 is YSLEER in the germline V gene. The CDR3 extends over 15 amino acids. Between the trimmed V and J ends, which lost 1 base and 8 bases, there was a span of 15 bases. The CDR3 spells CASSQVYGSSDEQFF. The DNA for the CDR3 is TGCGCCAGCAGCCAAGTATACGGGAGTAGTGATGAGCAGTTCTTC.

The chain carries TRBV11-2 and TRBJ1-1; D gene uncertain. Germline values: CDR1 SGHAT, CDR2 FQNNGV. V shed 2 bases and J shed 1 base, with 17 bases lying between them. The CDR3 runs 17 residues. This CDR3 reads CASSLIVGDVRNTEAFF. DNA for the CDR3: TGTGCCAGCAGCTTAATTGTAGGCGACGTCCGGAACACTGAAGCTTTCTTT.

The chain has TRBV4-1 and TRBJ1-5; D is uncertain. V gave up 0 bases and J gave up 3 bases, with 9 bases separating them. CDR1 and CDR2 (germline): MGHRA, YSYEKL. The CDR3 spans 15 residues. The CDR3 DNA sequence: TGCGCCAGCAGCCAAGATGAGGAACTCAATCAGCCCCAGCATTTT. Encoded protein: CASSQDEELNQPQHF.

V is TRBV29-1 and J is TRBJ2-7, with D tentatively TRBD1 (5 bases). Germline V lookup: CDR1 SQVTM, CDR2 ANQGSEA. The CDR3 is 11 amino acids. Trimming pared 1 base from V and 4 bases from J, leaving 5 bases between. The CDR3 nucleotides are TGCAGCGTTGAAGCAGGGTACGAGCAGTACTTC. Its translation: CSVEAGYEQYF.

CDR3 DNA sequence: TGTGCCAGCAGTACGACAGGGACCCTCCAAGAGACCCAGTACTTC. This codes for CASSTTGTLQETQYF. The chain couples TRBV28 to TRBJ2-5; the match to TRBD1 covers 7 bases. The junction had 7 bases not matched to a gene; V was cut back by 5 bases and J by 1 base. CDR1 MDHEN and CDR2 SYDVKM come from the germline V gene. The length of the CDR3 is 15 residues.

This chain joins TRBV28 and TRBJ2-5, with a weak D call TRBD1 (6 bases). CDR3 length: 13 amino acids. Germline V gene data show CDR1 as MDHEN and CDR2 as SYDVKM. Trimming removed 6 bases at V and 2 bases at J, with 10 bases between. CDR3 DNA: TGTGCCAGCAGATACAGGGCGCAAGAGACCCAGTACTTC. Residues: CASRYRAQETQYF. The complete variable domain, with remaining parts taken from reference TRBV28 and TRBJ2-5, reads DVKVTQSSRYLVKRTGEKVFLECVQDMDHENMFWYRQDPGLGLRLIYFSYDVKMKEKGDIPEGYSVSREKKERFSLILESASTNQTSMYLCASRYRAQETQYFGPGTRLLVL.

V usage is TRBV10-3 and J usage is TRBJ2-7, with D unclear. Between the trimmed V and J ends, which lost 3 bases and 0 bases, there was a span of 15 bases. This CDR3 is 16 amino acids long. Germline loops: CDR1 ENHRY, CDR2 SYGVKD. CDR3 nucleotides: TGTGCCATCAGTGATACTGGCAGGCCCAGCTCCTACGAGCAGTACTTC. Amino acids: CAISDTGRPSSYEQYF.

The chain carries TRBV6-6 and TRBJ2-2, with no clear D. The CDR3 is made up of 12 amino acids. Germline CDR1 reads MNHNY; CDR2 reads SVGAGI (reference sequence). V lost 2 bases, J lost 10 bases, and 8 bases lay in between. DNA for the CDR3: TGTGCCAGCAGTTACAGTCCGGAGGAGCTGTTTTTT. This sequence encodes CASSYSPEELFF.

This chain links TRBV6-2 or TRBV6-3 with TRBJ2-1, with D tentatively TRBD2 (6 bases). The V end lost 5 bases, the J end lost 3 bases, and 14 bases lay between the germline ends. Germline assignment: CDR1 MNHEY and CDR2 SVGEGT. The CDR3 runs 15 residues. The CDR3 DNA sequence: TGTGCCAGCAGTCTCCTGGGACTCAACTACAATGAGCAGTTCTTC. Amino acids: CASSLLGLNYNEQFF.

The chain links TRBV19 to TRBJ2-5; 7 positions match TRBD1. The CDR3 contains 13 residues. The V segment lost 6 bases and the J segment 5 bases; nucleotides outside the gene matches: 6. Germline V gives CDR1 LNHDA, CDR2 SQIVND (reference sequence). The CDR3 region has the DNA TGTGCCAGTAGGAACAGGGGTGGCGAGACCCAGTACTTC. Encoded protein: CASRNRGGETQYF.

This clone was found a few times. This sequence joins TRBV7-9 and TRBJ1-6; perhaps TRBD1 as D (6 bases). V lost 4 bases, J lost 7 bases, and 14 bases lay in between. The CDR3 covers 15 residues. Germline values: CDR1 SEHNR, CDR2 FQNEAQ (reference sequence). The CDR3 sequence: CASSSTQGQNSPLHF. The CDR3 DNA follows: TGTGCCAGCAGCTCCACACAGGGCCAAAATTCACCCCTCCACTTT. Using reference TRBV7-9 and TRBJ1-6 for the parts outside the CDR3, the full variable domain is DTGVSQNPRHKITKRGQNVTFRCDPISEHNRLYWYRQTLGQGPEFLTYFQNEAQLEKSRLLSDRFSAERPKGSFSTLEIQRTEQGDSAMYLCASSSTQGQNSPLHFGNGTRLTVT.

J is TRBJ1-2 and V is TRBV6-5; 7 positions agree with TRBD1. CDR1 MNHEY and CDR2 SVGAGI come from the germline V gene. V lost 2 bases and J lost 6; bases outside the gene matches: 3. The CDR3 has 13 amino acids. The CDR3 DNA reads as TGTGCCAGCAGTTACAGAACAGGGGATGGCTACACCTTC. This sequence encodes CASSYRTGDGYTF.

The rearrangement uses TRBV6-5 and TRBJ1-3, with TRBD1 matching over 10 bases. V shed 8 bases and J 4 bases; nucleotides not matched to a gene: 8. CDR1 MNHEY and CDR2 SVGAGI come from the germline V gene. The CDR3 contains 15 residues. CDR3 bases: TGTGCCAGCGGAACGGGGACAGGGGAAGGAAACACCATATATTTT. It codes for CASGTGTGEGNTIYF.